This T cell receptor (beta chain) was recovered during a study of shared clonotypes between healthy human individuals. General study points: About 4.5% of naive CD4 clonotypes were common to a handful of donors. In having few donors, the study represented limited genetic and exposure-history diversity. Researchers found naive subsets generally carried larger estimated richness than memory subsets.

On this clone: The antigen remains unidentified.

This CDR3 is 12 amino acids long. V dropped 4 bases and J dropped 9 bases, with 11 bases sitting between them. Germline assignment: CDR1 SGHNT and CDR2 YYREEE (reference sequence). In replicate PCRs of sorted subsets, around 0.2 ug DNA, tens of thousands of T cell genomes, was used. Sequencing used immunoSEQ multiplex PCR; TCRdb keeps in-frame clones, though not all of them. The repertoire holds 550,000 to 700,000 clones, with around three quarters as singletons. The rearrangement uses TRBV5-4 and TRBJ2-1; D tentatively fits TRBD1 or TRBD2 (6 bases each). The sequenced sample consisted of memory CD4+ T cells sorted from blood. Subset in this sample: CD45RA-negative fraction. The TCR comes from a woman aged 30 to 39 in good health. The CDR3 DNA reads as TGTGCCAGCAGCGAGGGGGGAGGTGAGCAGTTCTTC. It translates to CASSEGGGEQFF.